The rows below give T cell receptor beta chains drawn from one sample of a study of technical replicates of blood from four donors. Assay: immunoSEQ multiplex PCR; the TCRdb copy retains only in-frame clones and omits some. The sample has tens of thousands of clones; 94% are singletons. Sequenced: T cells isolated from PBMCs. These receptors were taken from a human donor in good health. Both conserved end residues are part of each CDR3. A D gene is named only where the DNA matches it firmly. Size is omitted from some rows. Given values are once, few, many or a class for expanded clones.

j_call: TRBJ1-1; clone_size: -; v_call: TRBV4-1; d_call: -; cdr3_aa: CASSQGNSGGNTEAFF; cdr3_nt: TGCGCCAGCAGCCAAGGGAATTCGGGGGGTAACACTGAAGCTTTCTTT
j_call: TRBJ1-1; clone_size: few; v_call: TRBV18; d_call: TRBD1; cdr3_aa: CASSQRTGMNTEAFF; cdr3_nt: TGTGCCAGCTCACAAAGGACAGGGATGAACACTGAAGCTTTCTTT
j_call: TRBJ1-1; clone_size: -; v_call: TRBV4-1; d_call: -; cdr3_aa: CASSQGGGKRTEAFF; cdr3_nt: TGCGCCAGCAGCCAGGGTGGAGGGAAGCGGACTGAAGCTTTCTTT
j_call: TRBJ1-5; clone_size: -; v_call: TRBV27; d_call: TRBD1; cdr3_aa: CASSRQGRQPQHF; cdr3_nt: TGTGCCAGCAGTCGACAGGGACGGCAGCCCCAGCATTTT
j_call: TRBJ2-3; clone_size: -; v_call: TRBV5-1; d_call: TRBD2; cdr3_aa: CASSGRLADTDTQYF; cdr3_nt: TGCGCCAGCAGCGGAAGACTAGCGGACACAGATACGCAGTATTTT
j_call: TRBJ1-1; clone_size: -; v_call: TRBV19; d_call: -; cdr3_aa: CASRGRSDMNTEAFF; cdr3_nt: TGTGCCAGTAGAGGTCGGTCGGACATGAACACTGAAGCTTTCTTT
j_call: TRBJ2-2; clone_size: -; v_call: TRBV6-1; d_call: -; cdr3_aa: CASRRQLNTGELFF; cdr3_nt: TGTGCCAGCAGGCGGCAGTTGAACACCGGGGAGCTGTTTTTT
j_call: TRBJ2-5; clone_size: -; v_call: TRBV19; d_call: -; cdr3_aa: CASSIGGTGEETQYF; cdr3_nt: TGTGCCAGTAGTATTGGCGGGACGGGGGAAGAGACCCAGTACTTC
j_call: TRBJ2-1; clone_size: -; v_call: TRBV19; d_call: -; cdr3_aa: CASRDSAYNEQFF; cdr3_nt: TGTGCCAGTAGGGACAGCGCCTACAATGAGCAGTTCTTC
j_call: TRBJ1-2; clone_size: -; v_call: TRBV7-9; d_call: -; cdr3_aa: CASSLVGGPEGYTF; cdr3_nt: TGTGCCAGCAGCTTAGTGGGGGGTCCAGAAGGCTACACCTTC
j_call: TRBJ1-2; clone_size: -; v_call: TRBV30; d_call: -; cdr3_aa: CAWSVLRGEGGYTF; cdr3_nt: TGTGCCTGGAGTGTACTAAGGGGCGAAGGGGGCTACACCTTC
j_call: TRBJ1-3; clone_size: -; v_call: TRBV2; d_call: -; cdr3_aa: CASTEIVVSWTPDSGNTIYF; cdr3_nt: TGTGCCAGCACCGAAATCGTCGTGAGTTGGACACCAGACTCTGGAAACACCATATATTTT
j_call: TRBJ1-1; clone_size: -; v_call: TRBV9; d_call: -; cdr3_aa: CASSADGTGNTEAFF; cdr3_nt: TGTGCCAGCAGCGCCGATGGAACAGGTAACACTGAAGCTTTCTTT
j_call: TRBJ2-3; clone_size: -; v_call: TRBV9; d_call: TRBD2; cdr3_aa: CASSPSGGARTDTQYF; cdr3_nt: TGTGCCAGCAGCCCTTCCGGGGGGGCTCGCACAGATACGCAGTATTTT
j_call: TRBJ1-2; clone_size: -; v_call: TRBV5-1; d_call: -; cdr3_aa: CASSVTGTTFHGYTF; cdr3_nt: TGCGCCAGCAGCGTGACCGGGACAACCTTCCATGGCTACACCTTC
j_call: TRBJ2-7; clone_size: -; v_call: TRBV9; d_call: -; cdr3_aa: CASSPKLDSYEQYF; cdr3_nt: TGTGCCAGCAGCCCTAAACTAGATTCCTACGAGCAGTACTTC
j_call: TRBJ2-1; clone_size: -; v_call: TRBV29-1; d_call: TRBD1; cdr3_aa: CSVEGLDRGNEQFF; cdr3_nt: TGCAGCGTTGAAGGGTTGGACAGGGGGAATGAGCAGTTCTTC
j_call: TRBJ2-1; clone_size: -; v_call: TRBV28; d_call: TRBD2; cdr3_aa: CASTDLGEGPSNEQFF; cdr3_nt: TGTGCCAGCACCGACCTTGGGGAGGGGCCCTCCAATGAGCAGTTCTTC
j_call: TRBJ2-7; clone_size: -; v_call: TRBV10-3; d_call: -; cdr3_aa: CAISETGFDDRIYEQYF; cdr3_nt: TGTGCCATCAGTGAGACCGGCTTCGACGACAGAATCTACGAGCAGTACTTC
j_call: TRBJ1-2; clone_size: -; v_call: TRBV19; d_call: -; cdr3_aa: CASSIGPGNGYTF; cdr3_nt: TGTGCCAGTAGTATAGGGCCAGGGAATGGCTACACCTTC
j_call: TRBJ1-2; clone_size: -; v_call: TRBV18; d_call: TRBD1; cdr3_aa: CASTGTGDYGYTF; cdr3_nt: TGTGCCAGCACAGGAACAGGGGACTATGGCTACACCTTC
j_call: TRBJ1-5; clone_size: -; v_call: TRBV25-1; d_call: -; cdr3_aa: CASSEGGIGPQHF; cdr3_nt: TGTGCCAGCAGTGAAGGCGGGATTGGGCCCCAGCATTTT
j_call: TRBJ2-7; clone_size: -; v_call: TRBV7-2; d_call: TRBD2; cdr3_aa: CASSPLAGGGYEQYF; cdr3_nt: TGTGCCAGCAGCCCATTAGCGGGAGGCGGCTACGAGCAGTACTTC
j_call: TRBJ2-2; clone_size: -; v_call: TRBV4-1; d_call: TRBD2; cdr3_aa: CASRELAGVRELFF; cdr3_nt: TGCGCCAGCAGAGAACTAGCGGGAGTCCGGGAGCTGTTTTTT
j_call: TRBJ2-3; clone_size: -; v_call: TRBV5-6; d_call: -; cdr3_aa: CASSLLERAFTDTQYF; cdr3_nt: TGTGCCAGCAGCTTGCTGGAGAGGGCTTTCACAGATACGCAGTATTTT
j_call: TRBJ2-7; clone_size: -; v_call: TRBV6-1; d_call: TRBD2; cdr3_aa: CASRLAGTYEQYF; cdr3_nt: TGTGCCAGCCGACTAGCGGGAACCTACGAGCAGTACTTC
j_call: TRBJ2-1; clone_size: -; v_call: TRBV28; d_call: TRBD1; cdr3_aa: CASSKGDRPEQFF; cdr3_nt: TGTGCCAGCAGTAAAGGGGACAGACCTGAGCAGTTCTTC
j_call: TRBJ2-3; clone_size: -; v_call: TRBV10-1; d_call: -; cdr3_aa: CAGLPRRDTQYF; cdr3_nt: TGCGCCGGACTCCCCCGGCGGGATACGCAGTATTTT
j_call: TRBJ2-2; clone_size: few; v_call: TRBV28; d_call: TRBD2; cdr3_aa: CASSHPGLAGGVWSGELFF; cdr3_nt: TGTGCCAGCAGTCACCCGGGACTAGCGGGAGGGGTTTGGTCCGGGGAGCTGTTTTTT
j_call: TRBJ2-5; clone_size: -; v_call: TRBV5-5; d_call: TRBD2; cdr3_aa: CASSLGTSGGIGTQYF; cdr3_nt: TGTGCCAGCAGCTTAGGGACTAGCGGGGGTATCGGGACCCAGTACTTC
j_call: TRBJ1-1; clone_size: -; v_call: TRBV27; d_call: -; cdr3_aa: CASSFGGGNTEAFF; cdr3_nt: TGTGCCAGCAGTTTTGGGGGGGGAAACACTGAAGCTTTCTTT